This T cell receptor beta chain was identified during a study of CD8+ T cells in alopecia areata (dated by TCRdb to 2016 to 2019). Turning to the overall study: Skin from C3H/HeJ donors with spontaneous alopecia (about 6-13 months old) was grafted onto female C3H/HeJ recipients aged roughly 7-10 weeks. To study T cell clonal expansion in alopecia areata, the researchers applied high-throughput TCRbeta sequencing to both the C3H/HeJ mouse model and human patients. Human TCRbeta sequencing covered scalp tissue and sorted CD4+ and CD8+ peripheral blood T cells from patchy and totalis/universalis alopecia areata patients and healthy controls. Scalp clonality was compared across normal scalp (n=4), patchy alopecia areata scalp (n=8), and alopecia totalis/universalis scalp (n=8). RNA came from the PAXgene miRNA kit for fixed scalp, the miRNeasy kit for PBMCs, and the RNeasy kit for mouse skin. TCRbeta CDR3 regions were amplified by immunoSEQ multiplex PCR with 35 Vbeta forward and 13 Jbeta reverse primers.

On the study overall, not on this receptor specifically: Compared with normal scalp, lesional scalp had higher clonality and more expanded CD8+ clones, particularly in alopecia totalis/universalis, a pattern that suggests antigenic drive. Shared TCR sequences between patients were less evident than in mice, which may be partly attributable to HLA diversity in the patient population. Resident alphabeta T cells in normal human skin are also sequenced, complicating scalp TCR repertoire analysis, unlike mouse skin dominated by gammadelta T cells.

The library was built by means of the immunoSEQ multiplex PCR assay. RNA was extracted from all samples and reverse transcribed into cDNA as template for TCR sequencing. First-strand cDNA was synthesized using SuperScript III with a 2:1 mix of oligo-dT and random hexamers. A synthetic immune receptor repertoire was used to measure amplification bias, and any remaining bias was corrected computationally. Libraries were sequenced on Illumina HiSeq using 60 bp reads that covered the CDR3 and were read from J toward V. The paper's data handling went like this. After raw reads were preprocessed to remove errors, the CDR3 was defined following IMGT conventions as running from the conserved cysteine to phenylalanine. To get clonality, Shannon entropy was normalized by log2 of the number of productive unique TCRs and the result was subtracted from 1. Whether each scalp clone was CD4 or CD8 was inferred by checking scalp TCRbeta sequences against the CD4 and CD8 repertoires from sorted blood. TCRdb limited this immuneACCESS table to in-frame rearrangements with V and J called. A share of clones is missing; checked studies link under half to unresolved V genes, and the rest is unexplained. The V and J calls and the clone size are those of that table, but D and trimming were determined from the DNA. The table for this sample lists roughly 120,000 clones, none of them counted only once. The ten largest clones represent less than 20% of the sample.

This clone has just a few counts. Its antigen is not yet known. Being a mouse receptor, it is described with mouse gene labels and germline sequences. From the germline J gene comes the end of the CDR3, since the read stops 4 residues before it. The germline V gene yields NNHDY for CDR1 and SYVADS for CDR2. Trimming at the junction amounts to 5 bases on V and 0 bases on J, and the germline ends lie 7 bases apart. Reading from cysteine to phenylalanine, the CDR3 counts 13 amino acids. Part of the CDR3 DNA is given, 27 bases translated from base 1. This clonotype was obtained from a C3H/HeJ mouse with alopecia areata. The MHC haplotype carried by mice of this strain is H2-k. Sequencing was performed on lesional skin. This chain is built from TRBV13-3 and TRBJ2-4; no D gene call is confident. The CDR3 protein is CASRGSSQNTLYF. Partial CDR3 DNA: TGTGCCAGCAGAGGGTCTAGTCAAAAC.